This T cell receptor beta chain was recovered during a study of breast tumors, draining lymph nodes, adjacent tissues. This clonotype came up many times. What it binds is not known. This CDR3 spans 14 amino acids. With V trimmed by 2 bases and J by 2 bases, 4 bases remained unmatched. CDR1 is SGHTS, CDR2 YDEGEE, per germline. Breast cancer patients provided tissue from their axillary draining lymph nodes. TCRdb used MiXCR to reprocess the multiplex PCR reads, holding one entry per CDR3 protein. Of approximately 130,000 distinct CDR3 sequences listed, less than 25% are singletons. Points from the study as a whole: Compared with basal-like, luminal-like tumors shared significantly more repertoire with nontumor tissue. Tumor repertoires ranked between lymph nodes and nontumor tissue in diversity, with V and J gene preferences. The lymph node origin of tumor T cells was framed as consistent with a hypothesis, not demonstrated. The data were judged consistent with most tumor T cells coming from lymph node and expanding in tumor.

The chain has TRBV5-8 and TRBJ2-7; 7 nucleotides match TRBD1. Specimen: axillary lymph node tissue. The origin of this receptor is a female donor with breast cancer. Some clones in this sample may be carry-over from other donors' samples. CDR3 bases: TGTGCCAGCAGCTTCCCCGGGACAGCCTACGAGCAGTACTTC. Amino acid sequence: CASSFPGTAYEQYF.